This T cell receptor beta chain came from a study of T-cell reconstitution after alpha-beta-depleted transplantation in children. General observations from the study: T-cell counts and diversity at one year following transplant were attributed mainly to newly produced T cells. Reportedly, roughly two months post-transplant, alpha-beta T cells arose from several hundred expanded graft clones.

It was with unique molecular identifiers that the TCRbeta library was prepared. TCRdb re-called the PCR reads through MiXCR, storing one row per CDR3 protein. The table includes a few hundred thousand distinct CDR3 sequences, over 10% detected once. This clonotype appeared many times. Antigen specificity is unknown. The TCR was taken from a male patient aged 10-17 years who had a stem cell transplant for acute myeloid leukemia, so the T cells may come from the graft donor. The sequences come from PBMCs, mostly from graft donor cells, collected 360 days after TCRalphabeta/CD19-depleted stem cell transplant.

The CDR3 bases are TGTGCCATCGCCAACTCCGTGAACACTGAAGCTTTCTTT. Encoded protein: CAIANSVNTEAFF. The V gene is TRBV10-3, the J gene TRBJ1-1; D not certain. This CDR3 contains 13 residues. Germline assignment: CDR1 ENHRY and CDR2 SYGVKD. V was cut by 8 bases and J by 0 bases, with 10 bases left in between.